Shown below are 22 T cell receptor beta chains from a single sample sequenced in a study of T cell responses to AZD1222 COVID-19 vaccine. The data were produced by immunoSEQ multiplex PCR, yet TCRdb's version contains in-frame clones alone and is incomplete. The table has around 260,000 clones, over 85% seen once. The sample here was peripheral blood, taken on day 0 of AZD1222 vaccination. These receptors originate from an adult in good health.

The DNA for the CDR3 is TGCGCCAGCAGCCAAGATGAAAGGCAGGACCTTTCGCCCCAGCATTTT. Protein: CASSQDERQDLSPQHF. The V call is TRBV4-1, the J call TRBJ1-5; D is unresolved. This CDR3 spans 16 amino acids. The V end was cut by 0 bases, the J end by 9 bases, with 18 bases between. Germline values: CDR1 MGHRA, CDR2 YSYEKL.

The chain recombines TRBV5-4 with TRBJ1-6; tentative D call: TRBD1 (5 bases). Germline V gene sequence: CDR1 SGHNT, CDR2 YYREEE (reference sequence). This CDR3 has 13 residues. The V gene lost 0 bases and the J gene lost 8 bases, with 6 bases spanning the gap. The CDR3, as DNA: TGTGCCAGCAGCTTGGCCAGGGATTCACCCCTCCACTTT. Amino acids: CASSLARDSPLHF.

The rearrangement links TRBV5-6 to TRBJ2-7, with 7 bases aligning to TRBD1. The J segment lost 4 bases and the V segment lost 3 bases, leaving 19 bases of the junction unmatched. This CDR3 has 18 amino acids. Looked up from germline, CDR1 is SGHDT and CDR2 is YYEEEE. CDR3 sequence reads: CASSSWTGLDQVIYEQYF. DNA of the CDR3: TGTGCCAGCAGCTCATGGACAGGATTGGATCAGGTGATATACGAGCAGTACTTC.

V and J are TRBV6-6 and TRBJ2-5, with 7 positions matching TRBD1. The trim removed 6 bases at V and 4 bases at J, leaving 5 bases unmatched. The CDR3 has 13 amino acids. Germline CDR1 reads MNHNY; CDR2 reads SVGAGI (reference sequence). CDR3 in amino acids: CASSLNRGETQYF. The CDR3 nucleotides read TGTGCCAGCAGCTTGAACAGGGGAGAGACCCAGTACTTC.

The V call is TRBV6-6, the J call TRBJ2-7, with 7 bases lining up with TRBD2. This CDR3 has 15 amino acids. After removal of 5 bases from V and 1 base from J, the junction contained 8 bases not matched to a gene. Germline-derived CDR1 and CDR2 are MNHNY and SVGAGI (reference sequence). The CDR3 reads CASSKDTGGSYEQYF. Here the CDR3 DNA reads TGTGCCAGCAGTAAGGACACGGGGGGTTCCTACGAGCAGTACTTC.

This sequence joins TRBV24-1 and TRBJ1-5, with 10 positions matching TRBD1. The CDR3 contains 17 residues. V lost 5 bases and J lost 5; bases outside the gene matches: 11. CDR1 is KGHDR and CDR2 is SFDVKD in the germline V gene. CDR3 region: CATSARTGGTSDQPQHF. CDR3 nucleotides: TGTGCCACCAGTGCACGGACAGGGGGGACGTCGGATCAGCCCCAGCATTTT.

The V call is TRBV6-2 or TRBV6-3, the J call TRBJ1-5; 7 bases fit TRBD1. The CDR3 contains 17 residues. V lost 0 bases, J lost 0 bases, and 5 bases stayed unmatched. In germline, CDR1 is MNHEY, CDR2 SVGEGT. DNA for the CDR3: TGTGCCAGCAGTTACTCGGGACAGATCAATAGCAATCAGCCCCAGCATTTT. This sequence encodes CASSYSGQINSNQPQHF.

The V gene is TRBV10-3, the J gene TRBJ2-3; 10 positions agree with TRBD2. Per the germline V gene, CDR1 is ENHRY and CDR2 is SYGVKD. CDR3 size: 15 residues. Losses at the gene ends were 4 bases for V and 5 bases for J; bases not matched to a gene: 6. In nucleotides, the CDR3 is TGTGCCATCAGTGCTGAGCGGGGGGGGGAAGATACGCAGTATTTT. It codes for CAISAERGGEDTQYF.

This clone appeared a single time. The chain has TRBV9 and TRBJ1-1; 9 bases are a match to TRBD1. The germline V gene has CDR1 SGDLS and CDR2 YYNGEE. The CDR3 has 15 amino acids. The trim removed 2 bases at V and 0 bases at J, leaving 2 bases unmatched. CDR3 protein: CASSVGTGLNTEAFF. The CDR3 DNA follows: TGTGCCAGCAGCGTCGGGACAGGGTTGAACACTGAAGCTTTCTTT.

The genes are TRBV27 and TRBJ1-2; D perhaps matches TRBD1 (6 bases). V was cut by 5 bases and J by 7 bases, with 14 bases left in between. Germline CDR1 reads MNHEY; CDR2 reads SMNVEV (reference sequence). This CDR3 comprises 13 residues. CDR3 bases: TGTGCCAGCAGTCCTCGGGGGCGCGTTGGCTACACCTTC. Protein product: CASSPRGRVGYTF.

The chain employs TRBV2 and TRBJ1-1, with D possibly matching TRBD1 (6 bases). The CDR3 is 13 amino acids. CDR1 is SNHLY and CDR2 is FYNNEI in the germline V gene. Trimming took 7 bases from V and 1 from J, leaving 10 bases between them. The CDR3: CASMGTRNTEAFF. The CDR3 nucleotides are TGTGCCAGCATGGGGACAAGGAACACTGAAGCTTTCTTT.

V gene TRBV4-2 combines with J gene TRBJ2-3, with TRBD2 matching over 15 bases. Per germline, CDR1 LGHNA and CDR2 YNFKEQ. J gave up 5 bases and V 5 bases, and 2 bases lay outside the gene matches. This CDR3 comprises 15 residues. The CDR3: CASSSGLAGGDTQYF. The DNA for the CDR3 is TGTGCCAGCAGCTCGGGACTAGCGGGAGGAGATACGCAGTATTTT.

This clone was seen just once. V and J are TRBV7-9 and TRBJ1-1, with 9 bases matching TRBD1. Trimming at V came to 4 bases and at J to 3 bases, leaving 9 bases not matched to a gene. Looked up from germline, CDR1 is SEHNR and CDR2 is FQNEAQ (reference sequence). CDR3 length: 16 amino acids. CDR3 nucleotides: TGTGCCAGCAGCTCCACAGGGGGCCGGGGACACACTGAAGCTTTCTTT. It codes for CASSSTGGRGHTEAFF.

In this sample, this clone turned up once. The chain couples TRBV28 to TRBJ2-2, with 7 bases that match TRBD2. The germline V gene has CDR1 MDHEN and CDR2 SYDVKM. V gave up 6 bases and J gave up 3 bases; unmatched junction bases: 4. This CDR3 has 14 residues. For the CDR3, the DNA is TGTGCCAGCAGGCTGGGGGGGGACACCGGGGAGCTGTTTTTT. Translation gives CASRLGGDTGELFF.

This clone has only one observation. The rearrangement joins TRBV6-5 to TRBJ2-7; tentatively, D is TRBD2 (5 bases). The ends were cut back, 4 bases at V and 2 bases at J, with 9 bases in the middle. This CDR3 comprises 13 residues. Germline V CDR1 and CDR2: MNHEY, SVGAGI. CDR3 sequence: CASSSDSPYEQYF. The DNA for the CDR3 is TGTGCCAGCAGTTCGGACTCTCCCTACGAGCAGTACTTC.

The V call is TRBV7-2, the J call TRBJ2-1, with 12 nucleotides matching TRBD2. Germline V gene sequence: CDR1 SGHTA, CDR2 FQGNSA. The CDR3 has 17 amino acids. V shed 0 bases, J shed 2 bases, and the junction held 2 bases outside the gene matches. The CDR3 sequence: CASSLAASGGAYNEQFF. CDR3 sequence (DNA): TGTGCCAGCAGCTTAGCGGCTAGCGGGGGGGCCTACAATGAGCAGTTCTTC.

The chain couples TRBV4-3 to TRBJ2-1, with D hard to call. CDR1 and CDR2 (germline): LGHNA, YSLEER. The CDR3 sequence is 14 residues long. V was cut by 0 bases and J by 8 bases, with 11 bases left in between. CDR3 in DNA: TGCGCCAGCAGCCAAGAAGGTTTCGGGTATGAGCAGTTCTTC. Amino acids: CASSQEGFGYEQFF.

The J gene is TRBJ1-5, the V gene TRBV6-2 or TRBV6-3; 9 bases are a match to TRBD1. V shed 0 bases and J 4 bases; nucleotides not matched to a gene: 4. Germline assignment: CDR1 MNHEY and CDR2 SVGEGT. The CDR3 spans 16 residues. The CDR3 reads CASSYSGTGFNQPQHF. CDR3 bases: TGTGCCAGCAGTTACTCAGGGACAGGGTTTAATCAGCCCCAGCATTTT.

The chain has TRBV3-1 (or the pseudogene TRBV3-2) and TRBJ2-6; D call uncertain. V was clipped by 7 bases and J by 1 base, with 2 bases between them. This CDR3 comprises 12 residues. Germline V CDR1 and CDR2: LGHDT, YNNKEL (reference sequence). CDR3 nucleotides: TGTGCCAGCAATTCTGGGGCCAACGTCCTGACTTTC. Its translation: CASNSGANVLTF.

This sequence joins TRBV11-2 and TRBJ1-2; D remains ambiguous. V was shortened by 5 bases and J by 4 bases, with 23 bases between the two germline ends. The germline V gene has CDR1 SGHAT and CDR2 FQNNGV. This CDR3 region has 17 residues. The CDR3 sequence: CASSPLVGRTVGYGYTF. The CDR3 DNA reads as TGTGCCAGCAGCCCCCTTGTGGGTAGGACCGTCGGCTATGGCTACACCTTC.

This clone was seen only a few times. The J gene is TRBJ2-1, the V gene TRBV6-1; 8 bases fit TRBD2. Germline V gives CDR1 MNHNS, CDR2 SASEGT. The V and J ends lost 3 bases and 6 bases, in that order; junction bases with no gene match: 10. The CDR3 is 16 residues long. The CDR3 here is CASSDPTGGIINEQFF. DNA of the CDR3: TGTGCCAGCAGTGACCCCACGGGGGGGATAATCAATGAGCAGTTCTTC.

This clone was recorded once. The V gene is TRBV6-1, the J gene TRBJ2-7; TRBD1 aligns across 8 bases. Trimming took 2 bases from V and 3 from J; bases not matched to a gene: 6. The CDR3 has 15 residues. Germline lookup yields CDR1 MNHNS and CDR2 SASEGT. The CDR3 DNA follows: TGTGCCAGCAGTGAACTTAGGACAGGGATCTACGAGCAGTACTTC. It is translated as CASSELRTGIYEQYF.